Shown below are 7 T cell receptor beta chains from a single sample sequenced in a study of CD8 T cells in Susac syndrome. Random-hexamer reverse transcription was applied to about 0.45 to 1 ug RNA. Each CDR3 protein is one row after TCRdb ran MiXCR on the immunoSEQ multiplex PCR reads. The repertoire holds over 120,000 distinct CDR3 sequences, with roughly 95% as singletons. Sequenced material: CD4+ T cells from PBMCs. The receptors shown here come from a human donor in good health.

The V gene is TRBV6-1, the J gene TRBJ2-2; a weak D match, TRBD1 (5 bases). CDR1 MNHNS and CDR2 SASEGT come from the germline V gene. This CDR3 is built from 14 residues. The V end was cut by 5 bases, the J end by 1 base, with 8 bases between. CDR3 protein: CASSWQGNTGELFF. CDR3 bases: TGTGCCAGCAGTTGGCAGGGGAACACCGGGGAGCTGTTTTTT.

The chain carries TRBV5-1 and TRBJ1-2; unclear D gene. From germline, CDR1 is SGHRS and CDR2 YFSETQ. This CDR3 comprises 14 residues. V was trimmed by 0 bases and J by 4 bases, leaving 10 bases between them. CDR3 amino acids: CASSLGLSSYGYTF. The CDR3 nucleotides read TGCGCCAGCAGCTTGGGTCTATCCAGCTATGGCTACACCTTC.

The CDR3 is CASSLGQGSYSNQPQHF. The CDR3 DNA reads TGTGCCAGCAGTCTGGGACAGGGGTCGTATAGCAATCAGCCCCAGCATTTT. The chain links TRBV6-1 to TRBJ1-5; 10 bases fit TRBD1. CDR1 is MNHNS and CDR2 is SASEGT in the germline V gene. V lost 5 bases, J lost 0 bases, and 7 bases stayed unmatched. The CDR3 extends over 17 amino acids.

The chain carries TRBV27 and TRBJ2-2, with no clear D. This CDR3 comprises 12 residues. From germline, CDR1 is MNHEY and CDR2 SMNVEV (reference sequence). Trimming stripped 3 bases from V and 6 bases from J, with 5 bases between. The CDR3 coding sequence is TGTGCCAGCAGTTTTACAGCCGGGGAGCTGTTTTTT. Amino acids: CASSFTAGELFF.

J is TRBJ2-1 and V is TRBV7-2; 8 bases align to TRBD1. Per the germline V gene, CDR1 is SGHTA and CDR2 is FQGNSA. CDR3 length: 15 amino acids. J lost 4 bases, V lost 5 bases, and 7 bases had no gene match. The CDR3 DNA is TGTGCCAGCAGCCTAGACAGGGGCTCTTACAATGAGCAGTTCTTC. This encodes CASSLDRGSYNEQFF.

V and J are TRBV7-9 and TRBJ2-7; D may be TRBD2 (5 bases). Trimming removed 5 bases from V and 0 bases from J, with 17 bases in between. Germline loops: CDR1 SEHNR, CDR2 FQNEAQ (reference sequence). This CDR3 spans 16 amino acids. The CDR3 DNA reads TGTGCCAGCAGCCCAAGCGGATTGAAGAGCTCCTACGAGCAGTACTTC. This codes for CASSPSGLKSSYEQYF.

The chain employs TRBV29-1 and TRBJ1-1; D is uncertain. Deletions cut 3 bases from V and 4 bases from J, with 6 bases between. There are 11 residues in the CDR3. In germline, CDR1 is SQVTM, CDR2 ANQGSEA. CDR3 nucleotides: TGCAGCGTTGACCCAGGCACTGAAGCTTTCTTT. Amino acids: CSVDPGTEAFF.